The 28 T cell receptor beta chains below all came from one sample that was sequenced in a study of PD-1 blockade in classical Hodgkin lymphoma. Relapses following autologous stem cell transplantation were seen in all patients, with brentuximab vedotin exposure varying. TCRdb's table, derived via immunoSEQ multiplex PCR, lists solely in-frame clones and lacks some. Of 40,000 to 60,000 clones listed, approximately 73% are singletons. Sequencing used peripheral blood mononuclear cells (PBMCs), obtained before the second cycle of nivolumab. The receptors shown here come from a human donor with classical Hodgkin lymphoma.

The CDR3 DNA reads TGTGCCAGTAGTGTGGACAGGCTACTGAACACTGAAGCTTTCTTT. Translating gives CASSVDRLLNTEAFF. This chain links TRBV19 with TRBJ1-1, with 7 bases lining up with TRBD1. Germline lookup yields CDR1 LNHDA and CDR2 SQIVND (reference sequence). The CDR3 sequence is 15 residues long. The junction had 6 bases not matched to a gene; V was cut back by 5 bases and J by 0 bases.

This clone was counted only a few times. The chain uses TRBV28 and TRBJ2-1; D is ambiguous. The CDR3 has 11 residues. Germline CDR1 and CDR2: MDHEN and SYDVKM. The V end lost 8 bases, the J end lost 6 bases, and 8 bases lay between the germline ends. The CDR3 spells CASGVRNEQFF. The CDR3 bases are TGTGCCAGCGGAGTGCGCAATGAGCAGTTCTTC.

DNA for the CDR3: TGTGCCAGCAGTTACTCAGGACCTCAAGAGGAAAAACTGTTTTTT. Amino acid sequence: CASSYSGPQEEKLFF. The V and J genes are TRBV6-5 and TRBJ1-4; D is unresolved. The CDR3 totals 15 residues. Germline assignment: CDR1 MNHEY and CDR2 SVGAGI. The V gene lost 0 bases and the J gene lost 8 bases, with 13 bases spanning the gap.

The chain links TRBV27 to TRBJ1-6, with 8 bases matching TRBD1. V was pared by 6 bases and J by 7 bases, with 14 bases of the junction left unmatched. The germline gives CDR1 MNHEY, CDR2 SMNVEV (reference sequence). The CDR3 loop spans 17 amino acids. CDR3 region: CASRAGTTGEGNSPLHF. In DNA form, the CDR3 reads TGTGCCAGCAGGGCCGGCACGACAGGGGAAGGGAATTCACCCCTCCACTTT.

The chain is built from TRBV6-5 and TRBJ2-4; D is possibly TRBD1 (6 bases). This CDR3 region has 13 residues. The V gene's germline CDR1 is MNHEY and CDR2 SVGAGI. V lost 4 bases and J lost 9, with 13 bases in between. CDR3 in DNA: TGTGCCAGCAGTTCGACAGGCCTGAGCATTCAGTACTTC. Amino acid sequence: CASSSTGLSIQYF.

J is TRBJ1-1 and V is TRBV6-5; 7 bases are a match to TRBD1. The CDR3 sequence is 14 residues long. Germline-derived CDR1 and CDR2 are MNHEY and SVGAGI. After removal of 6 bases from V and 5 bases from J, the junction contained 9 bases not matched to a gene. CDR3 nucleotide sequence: TGTGCCAGCAGGGGCTCGGGACAGAGGACTGAAGCTTTCTTT. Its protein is CASRGSGQRTEAFF.

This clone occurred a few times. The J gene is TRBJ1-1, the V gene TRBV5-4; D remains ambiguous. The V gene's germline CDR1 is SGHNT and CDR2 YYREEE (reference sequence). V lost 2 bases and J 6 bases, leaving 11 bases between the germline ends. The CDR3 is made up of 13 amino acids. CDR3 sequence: CASSLIRSSEAFF. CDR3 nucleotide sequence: TGTGCCAGCAGCTTAATCAGGTCATCTGAAGCTTTCTTT.

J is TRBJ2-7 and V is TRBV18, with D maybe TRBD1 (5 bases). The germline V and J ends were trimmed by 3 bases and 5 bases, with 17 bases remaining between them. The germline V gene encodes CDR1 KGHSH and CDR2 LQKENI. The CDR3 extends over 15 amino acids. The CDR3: CASSPVPRAVNEQYF. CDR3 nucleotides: TGTGCCAGCTCACCGGTCCCCAGGGCGGTCAACGAGCAGTACTTC.

The CDR3 DNA is TGTGCCAGCAGTGAAGGGGGCCAGCAGTTCTTC. As protein: CASSEGGQQFF. The chain uses TRBV6-1 and TRBJ2-1; the D gene is possibly TRBD1 (5 bases). This CDR3 comprises 11 residues. Germline V gene data show CDR1 as MNHNS and CDR2 as SASEGT. Trimming left V 1 base short and J 11 bases short, with 6 bases between.

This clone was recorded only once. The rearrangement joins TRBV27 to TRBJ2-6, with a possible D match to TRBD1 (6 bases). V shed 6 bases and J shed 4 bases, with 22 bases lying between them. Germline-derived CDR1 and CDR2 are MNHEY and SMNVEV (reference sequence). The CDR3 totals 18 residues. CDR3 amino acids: CASRPWGHQTTGANVLTF. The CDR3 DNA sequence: TGTGCCAGCAGGCCATGGGGACACCAAACTACCGGGGCCAACGTCCTGACTTTC. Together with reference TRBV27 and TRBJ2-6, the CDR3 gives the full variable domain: EAQVTQNPRYLITVTGKKLTVTCSQNMNHEYMSWYRQDPGLGLRQIYYSMNVEVTDKGDVPEGYKVSRKEKRNFPLILESPSPNQTSLYFCASRPWGHQTTGANVLTFGAGSRLTVL.

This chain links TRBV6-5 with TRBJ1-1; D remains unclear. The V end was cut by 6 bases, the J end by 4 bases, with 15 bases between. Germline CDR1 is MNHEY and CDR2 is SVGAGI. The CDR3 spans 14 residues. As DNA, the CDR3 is TGTGCCAGCAGCCACCCGGTCGGAGTCACTGAAGCTTTCTTT. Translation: CASSHPVGVTEAFF.

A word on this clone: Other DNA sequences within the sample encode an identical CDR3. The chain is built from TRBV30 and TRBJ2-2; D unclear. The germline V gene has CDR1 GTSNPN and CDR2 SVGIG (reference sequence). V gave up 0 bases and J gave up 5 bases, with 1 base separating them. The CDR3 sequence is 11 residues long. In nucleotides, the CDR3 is TGTGCCTGGAGTGTAACCGGGGAGCTGTTTTTT. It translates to CAWSVTGELFF.

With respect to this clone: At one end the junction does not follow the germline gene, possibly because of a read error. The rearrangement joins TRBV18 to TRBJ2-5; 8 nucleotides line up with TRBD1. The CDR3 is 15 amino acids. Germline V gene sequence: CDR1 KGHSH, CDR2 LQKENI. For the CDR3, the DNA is TGTGCCAGCTCTCCACGTCAGGGGGCGGCGGAGACCCAGTACTTC. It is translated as CASSPRQGAAETQYF.

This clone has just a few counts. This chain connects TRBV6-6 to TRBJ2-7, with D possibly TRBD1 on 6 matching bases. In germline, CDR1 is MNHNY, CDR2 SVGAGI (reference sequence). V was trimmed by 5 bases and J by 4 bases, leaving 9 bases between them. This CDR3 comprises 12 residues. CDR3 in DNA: TGTGCCAGCAGTATACAGGGATACGAGCAGTACTTC. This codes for CASSIQGYEQYF.

The chain's CDR3 is CASSLQGAYEQYF. The CDR3 DNA reads as TGTGCCAGCAGCTTGCAGGGGGCCTACGAGCAGTACTTC. The rearrangement links TRBV7-6 to TRBJ2-7; 7 positions match TRBD1. J lost 2 bases, V lost 3 bases, and 1 base had no gene match. Germline lookup yields CDR1 SGHVS and CDR2 FNYEAQ. The CDR3 contains 13 residues.

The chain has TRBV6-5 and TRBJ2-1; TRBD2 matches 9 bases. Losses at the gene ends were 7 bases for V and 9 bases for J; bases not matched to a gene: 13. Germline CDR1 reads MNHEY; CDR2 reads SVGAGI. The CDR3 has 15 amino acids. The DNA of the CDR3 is TGTGCCAGCACTCCCTCGGGTAGCGGGAGCAGTGAGCAGTTCTTC. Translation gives CASTPSGSGSSEQFF.

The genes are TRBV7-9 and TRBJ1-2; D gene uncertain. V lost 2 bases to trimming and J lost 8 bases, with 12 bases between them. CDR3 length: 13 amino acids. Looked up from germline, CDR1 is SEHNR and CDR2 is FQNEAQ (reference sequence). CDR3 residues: CASSLRSQEGYTF. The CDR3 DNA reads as TGTGCCAGCAGCTTACGCAGCCAGGAAGGCTACACCTTC.

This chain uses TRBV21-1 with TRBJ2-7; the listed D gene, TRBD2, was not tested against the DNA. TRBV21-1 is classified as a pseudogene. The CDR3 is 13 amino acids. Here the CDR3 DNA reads TGTGCCGCGCCCCGGGGGGGTATCTACGAGCAGTACTTC. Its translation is CAAPRGGIYEQYF.

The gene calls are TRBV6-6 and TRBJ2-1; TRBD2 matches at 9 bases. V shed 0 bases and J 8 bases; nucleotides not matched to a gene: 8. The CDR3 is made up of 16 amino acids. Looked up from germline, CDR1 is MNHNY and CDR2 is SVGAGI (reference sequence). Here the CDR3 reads CASSYSGSGRFDEQFF. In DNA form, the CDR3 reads TGTGCCAGCAGTTACTCTGGTAGCGGGAGATTTGATGAGCAGTTCTTC.

CDR3 loop: CASSLELGGSWANVLTF. CDR3 nucleotides: TGTGCCAGCAGCTTGGAACTTGGGGGCAGCTGGGCCAACGTCCTGACTTTC. J is TRBJ2-6 and V is TRBV5-4; a weak D match, TRBD1 (6 bases). Germline CDR1 is SGHNT and CDR2 is YYREEE (reference sequence). The CDR3 contains 17 residues. V shed 0 bases and J shed 5 bases, with 15 bases lying between them.

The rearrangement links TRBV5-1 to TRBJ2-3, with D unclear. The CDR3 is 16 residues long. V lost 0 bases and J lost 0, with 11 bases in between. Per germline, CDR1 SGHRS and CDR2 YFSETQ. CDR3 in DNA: TGCGCCAGCAGCTTGGGGTCAAGCGTGAGCACAGATACGCAGTATTTT. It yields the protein CASSLGSSVSTDTQYF.

CDR3: CASGAVSNQPQHF. The CDR3 region has the DNA TGTGCCAGCGGGGCAGTTAGCAATCAGCCCCAGCATTTT. The gene calls are TRBV6-5 and TRBJ1-5; tentatively, D is TRBD1 (5 bases). The CDR3 loop spans 13 amino acids. V was clipped by 8 bases and J by 0 bases, with 8 bases between them. Germline loops: CDR1 MNHEY, CDR2 SVGAGI.

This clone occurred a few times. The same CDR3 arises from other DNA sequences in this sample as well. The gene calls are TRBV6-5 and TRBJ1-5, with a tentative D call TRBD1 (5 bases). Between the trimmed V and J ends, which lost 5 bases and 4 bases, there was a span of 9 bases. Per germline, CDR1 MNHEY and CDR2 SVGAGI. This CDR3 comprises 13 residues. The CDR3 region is CASSAQGNQPQHF. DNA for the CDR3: TGTGCCAGCAGTGCCCAGGGTAATCAGCCCCAGCATTTT.

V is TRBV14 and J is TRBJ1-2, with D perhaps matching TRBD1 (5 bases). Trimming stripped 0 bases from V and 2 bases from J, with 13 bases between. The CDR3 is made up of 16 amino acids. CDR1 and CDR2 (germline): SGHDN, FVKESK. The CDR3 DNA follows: TGTGCCAGCAGCCAAGATGGGGGACTAACAAACTATGGCTACACCTTC. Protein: CASSQDGGLTNYGYTF.

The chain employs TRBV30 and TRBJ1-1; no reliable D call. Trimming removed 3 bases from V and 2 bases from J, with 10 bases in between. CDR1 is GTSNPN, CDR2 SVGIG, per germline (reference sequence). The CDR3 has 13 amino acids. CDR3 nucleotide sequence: TGTGCCTGGAGCGCGGGCCTAAACACTGAAGCTTTCTTT. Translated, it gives CAWSAGLNTEAFF.

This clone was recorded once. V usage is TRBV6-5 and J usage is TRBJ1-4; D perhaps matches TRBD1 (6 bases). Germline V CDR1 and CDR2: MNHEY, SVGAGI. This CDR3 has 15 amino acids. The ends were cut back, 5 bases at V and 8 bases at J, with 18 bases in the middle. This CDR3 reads CASSPSGAIGEKLFF. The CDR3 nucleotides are TGTGCCAGCAGTCCTTCAGGGGCGATCGGGGAAAAACTGTTTTTT.

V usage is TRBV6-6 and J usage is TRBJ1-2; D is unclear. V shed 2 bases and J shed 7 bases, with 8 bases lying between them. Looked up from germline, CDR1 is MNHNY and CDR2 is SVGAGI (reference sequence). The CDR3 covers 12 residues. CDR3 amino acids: CASSYGSAGYTF. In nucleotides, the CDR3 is TGTGCCAGCAGTTACGGGTCAGCTGGCTACACCTTC.

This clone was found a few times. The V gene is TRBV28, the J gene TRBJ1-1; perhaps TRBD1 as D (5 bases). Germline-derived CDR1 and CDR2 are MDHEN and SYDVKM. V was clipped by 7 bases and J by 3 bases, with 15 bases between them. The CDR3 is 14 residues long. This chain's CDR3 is CASTVGRGDTEAFF. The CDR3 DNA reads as TGTGCCAGCACTGTCGGGCGGGGGGACACTGAAGCTTTCTTT.